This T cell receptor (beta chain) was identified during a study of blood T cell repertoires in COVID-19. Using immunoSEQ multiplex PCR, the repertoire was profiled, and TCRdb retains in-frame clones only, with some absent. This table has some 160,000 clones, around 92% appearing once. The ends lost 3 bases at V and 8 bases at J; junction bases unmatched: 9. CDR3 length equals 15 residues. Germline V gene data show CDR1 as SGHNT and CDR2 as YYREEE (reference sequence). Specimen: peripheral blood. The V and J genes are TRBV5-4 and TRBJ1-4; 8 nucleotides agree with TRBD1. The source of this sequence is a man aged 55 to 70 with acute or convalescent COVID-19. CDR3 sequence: CASSSGQGREEKLFF. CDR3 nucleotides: TGTGCCAGCAGCTCCGGACAGGGACGGGAGGAAAAACTGTTTTTT.